These T cell receptor beta chains were read from a single sample in a study of cytomegalovirus exposure and HLA in healthy donors. Profiling relied on immunoSEQ multiplex PCR, and the TCRdb table lists in-frame clones only, not all of them. Of some 76,000 clones listed, roughly 93% were seen once; the top ten hold approximately 0.99%. Specimen: PBMCs. These receptors were collected from a woman aged 18-29 years in good health and CMV-seronegative. CDR3s include the opening cysteine and the closing phenylalanine or tryptophan. A D gene is named only where the DNA matches it firmly. For some rows the clone size is stated as once, few or many, or as a class when expanded; others skip it.

length,V,size,J,D,CDR3,DNA
14,TRBV7-2,.,TRBJ2-7,.,CASSLGARVGEQYF,TGTGCCAGCAGCTTAGGGGCGCGGGTGGGTGAGCAGTACTTC
15,TRBV28,.,TRBJ2-1,TRBD2,CASSSTSGRASEQFF,TGTGCCAGCAGCAGTACTAGCGGGAGGGCCAGTGAGCAGTTCTTC
15,TRBV28,.,TRBJ2-5,TRBD2,CASSPLAGVTETQYF,TGTGCCAGCAGTCCTCTAGCGGGAGTTACGGAGACCCAGTACTTC
12,TRBV25-1,.,TRBJ1-1,.,CASSAAGTEAFF,TGTGCCAGCAGTGCAGCGGGCACTGAAGCTTTCTTT
12,TRBV10-2,few,TRBJ2-5,.,CASGGAGETQYF,TGCGCCAGCGGGGGGGCCGGGGAGACCCAGTACTTC
15,TRBV28,.,TRBJ2-5,.,CASSFLQSGRETQYF,TGTGCCAGCAGTTTTCTTCAGTCGGGTAGGGAGACCCAGTACTTC
13,TRBV30,.,TRBJ1-5,TRBD1,CAWGQGGNQPQHF,TGTGCCTGGGGACAGGGGGGCAATCAGCCCCAGCATTTT
13,TRBV30,.,TRBJ2-7,.,CAWTRALSYEQYF,TGTGCCTGGACCAGAGCGCTCTCCTACGAGCAGTACTTC
14,TRBV6-5,.,TRBJ1-6,.,CASSYSRENSPLHF,TGTGCCAGCAGTTACAGCAGGGAAAATTCACCCCTCCACTTT
15,TRBV7-9,.,TRBJ1-2,.,CASTLGGAENYGYTF,TGTGCCAGCACCCTAGGTGGGGCCGAGAACTATGGCTACACCTTC
15,TRBV9,.,TRBJ2-5,.,CASSVGGHHQETQYF,TGTGCCAGCAGCGTAGGGGGACACCACCAAGAGACCCAGTACTTC
14,TRBV7-9,once,TRBJ1-2,.,CASSYTGGGNGYTF,TGTGCCAGCAGCTATACGGGGGGCGGGAATGGCTACACCTTC
13,TRBV10-2,.,TRBJ1-2,TRBD1,CASSIGQAYGYTF,TGCGCCAGCAGTATAGGACAGGCCTATGGCTACACCTTC
15,TRBV13,.,TRBJ2-1,TRBD2,CASSQGLAGSNEQFF,TGTGCCAGCAGCCAGGGACTAGCGGGAAGCAATGAGCAGTTCTTC
16,TRBV25-1,.,TRBJ2-7,.,CASSESNPGDSYEQYF,TGTGCCAGCAGTGAATCCAACCCCGGGGACTCCTACGAGCAGTACTTC
15,TRBV14,.,TRBJ1-3,.,CASSQGTVFGNTIYF,TGTGCCAGCAGCCAAGGGACAGTCTTCGGAAACACCATATATTTT
15,TRBV7-2,once,TRBJ2-3,TRBD2,CASSFGGGARDTQYF,TGTGCCAGCAGCTTTGGCGGGGGGGCCAGGGATACGCAGTATTTT